These T cell receptor beta chains were read from a single sample in a study of shared clonotypes between healthy human individuals. The repertoire was sequenced with immunoSEQ multiplex PCR; TCRdb's copy has only in-frame clones and lacks some. The repertoire consists of under 2.5 million clones, with 92% occurring once and the leading ten covering around 0.35%. Material: naive CD4+ T cells from PBMCs. These receptors were taken from a man aged 18 to 30 in good health. Some clones in this sample may be carry-over from other donors' samples. Each CDR3 is given with its conserved first and last residue. A D gene is named only where the DNA matches it firmly. Where a row states a size, it is once, few, many or the class of an expanded clone; other rows omit it.

DNA: TGTGCCAGCAGTGAAGGCGGGAGAATAAGAAATGAGCAGTTCTTC
CDR3: CASSEGGRIRNEQFF
D: TRBD2
size: .
J: TRBJ2-1
V: TRBV2

DNA: TGTGCCAGCAGTTTTTTACAGGGGGCGAAGTACGAGCAGTACTTC
CDR3: CASSFLQGAKYEQYF
D: TRBD1
size: once
J: TRBJ2-7
V: TRBV28

DNA: TGTGCCAGCAGCTTGTTGAATCAGGGGTTAGGCAATCAGCCCCAGCATTTT
CDR3: CASSLLNQGLGNQPQHF
D: .
size: once
J: TRBJ1-5
V: TRBV7-8

DNA: TGTGCCAGTACCATTGTGGGGGGACCGCCGAATGAAAAACTGTTTTTT
CDR3: CASTIVGGPPNEKLFF
D: .
size: .
J: TRBJ1-4
V: TRBV19

DNA: TGCGCCAGCAGCTCTCGGACAGGGGGCGATACGCAGTATTTT
CDR3: CASSSRTGGDTQYF
D: TRBD1
size: .
J: TRBJ2-3
V: TRBV5-1

DNA: TGTGCCAGCACCCCGTTTGCAGGGGGCTTAGATACGCAGTATTTT
CDR3: CASTPFAGGLDTQYF
D: TRBD1
size: .
J: TRBJ2-3
V: TRBV7-9

DNA: TGTGCCAGCTCACTCAGGTTGACTGAAGCTTTCTTT
CDR3: CASSLRLTEAFF
D: .
size: .
J: TRBJ1-1
V: TRBV18

DNA: TGTGCCAGCATGGAGAGGGGAGGAGTAGTTAGGCTGGATGGCTACACCTTC
CDR3: CASMERGGVVRLDGYTF
D: .
size: .
J: TRBJ1-2
V: TRBV19

DNA: TGTGCCAGCAGCAAAGCAGCAGAGGTCAGCCTCACCTATGGCTACACCTTC
CDR3: CASSKAAEVSLTYGYTF
D: .
size: .
J: TRBJ1-2
V: TRBV21-1

DNA: TGTGCCACCAGCAGTCCCGCGGGGCTAGCGGTGTACAATGAGCAGTTCTTC
CDR3: CATSSPAGLAVYNEQFF
D: TRBD2
size: .
J: TRBJ2-1
V: TRBV15

DNA: TGTGCCAGCAGTAGAATAGGGACGGCGAGGACTAATGAAAAACTGTTTTTT
CDR3: CASSRIGTARTNEKLFF
D: .
size: .
J: TRBJ1-4
V: TRBV27

DNA: TGTGCCAGCTCACCACTTTCAGGGGGCGAGCAGTACTTC
CDR3: CASSPLSGGEQYF
D: TRBD1
size: .
J: TRBJ2-7
V: TRBV18

DNA: TGTGCCACCAGCGCTCCGGAGACCCAGTACTTC
CDR3: CATSAPETQYF
D: .
size: .
J: TRBJ2-5
V: TRBV15

DNA: TGTGCCAGCAGAGGAGGTTTACAGGGTTCTGAAGCTTTCTTT
CDR3: CASRGGLQGSEAFF
D: .
size: .
J: TRBJ1-1
V: TRBV9

DNA: TGTGCCTGGAGTATCCTGGGGACGAGAAAGCAGTACTTC
CDR3: CAWSILGTRKQYF
D: .
size: .
J: TRBJ2-7
V: TRBV30

DNA: TGTGCCAGCAGCGGTAGGACAGGGGGTCCGGATTACACTGAAGCTTTCTTT
CDR3: CASSGRTGGPDYTEAFF
D: TRBD1
size: .
J: TRBJ1-1
V: TRBV9

DNA: TGTGCCAGCAGAGCCGGGACAGGGTCCTACGAGCAGTACTTC
CDR3: CASRAGTGSYEQYF
D: TRBD1
size: .
J: TRBJ2-7
V: TRBV2

DNA: TGTGCCAGCAGCTATCCGGACCATGGCAATCAGCCCCAGCATTTT
CDR3: CASSYPDHGNQPQHF
D: .
size: .
J: TRBJ1-5
V: TRBV21-1

DNA: TGTGCCAGCAGTGAAGGGCAGTGGGCAGAGACCCAGTACTTC
CDR3: CASSEGQWAETQYF
D: .
size: .
J: TRBJ2-5
V: TRBV6-1

DNA: TGTGCCAGCTCCCCCGGGACAACCTACGAGCAGTACTTC
CDR3: CASSPGTTYEQYF
D: .
size: .
J: TRBJ2-7
V: TRBV18

DNA: TGTGCCAGCAGTGTGGGGGCTTACGACGCTTTCTTT
CDR3: CASSVGAYDAFF
D: .
size: few
J: TRBJ1-1
V: TRBV28

DNA: TGCGCCAGCTGGGGTAGCGGGGACATATCCTACAATGAGCAGTTCTTC
CDR3: CASWGSGDISYNEQFF
D: TRBD2
size: once
J: TRBJ2-1
V: TRBV5-1

DNA: TGCGCCAGCAGGTTAGCGGGTACCAATGAGCAGTTCTTC
CDR3: CASRLAGTNEQFF
D: TRBD2
size: .
J: TRBJ2-1
V: TRBV5-1

DNA: TGTGCCAGCCGGGGACGGTCGTCTAGCTTTAATGAAAAACTGTTTTTT
CDR3: CASRGRSSSFNEKLFF
D: .
size: .
J: TRBJ1-4
V: TRBV28

DNA: TGTGCCAGCAGTGAGGATAGGCAGAATATCATGAACACTGAAGCTTTCTTT
CDR3: CASSEDRQNIMNTEAFF
D: .
size: once
J: TRBJ1-1
V: TRBV2

DNA: TGTGCCAGCAGCTCACCGGGACAGGGTTACAATGAGCAGTTCTTC
CDR3: CASSSPGQGYNEQFF
D: TRBD1
size: .
J: TRBJ2-1
V: TRBV27

DNA: TGCGCCAGCACCTATCCCCCAGACTATGGCTACACCTTC
CDR3: CASTYPPDYGYTF
D: .
size: few
J: TRBJ1-2
V: TRBV5-1

DNA: TGTGCCAGCAGCAGACGGACAGGTGGTGGCTACACCTTC
CDR3: CASSRRTGGGYTF
D: TRBD1
size: few
J: TRBJ1-2
V: TRBV7-9

DNA: TGTGCCAGCAGCTTAAGTGGGACTAGCCTTAATCCCCATACCAATGAGCAGTTCTTC
CDR3: CASSLSGTSLNPHTNEQFF
D: TRBD2
size: .
J: TRBJ2-1
V: TRBV11-1